These 18 T cell receptor beta chains share one sample of origin, sequenced in a study of blood T cell repertoires in COVID-19. Assay: immunoSEQ multiplex PCR; the TCRdb copy retains only in-frame clones and omits some. The sample has approximately 97,000 clones; around nine tenths are singletons. Sample: peripheral blood. All receptors come from a man aged 50 to 59 with active or convalescent COVID-19.

The chain uses TRBV19 and TRBJ2-3; 7 bases line up with TRBD1. The CDR3 consists of 13 residues. CDR1 LNHDA and CDR2 SQIVND come from the germline V gene (reference sequence). J lost 6 bases, V lost 3 bases, and 3 bases had no gene match. DNA for the CDR3: TGTGCCAGTAGTATTGACAGGGAGGATACGCAGTATTTT. Encoded protein: CASSIDREDTQYF.

This chain joins TRBV2 and TRBJ2-1; 9 bases line up with TRBD1. Germline V gives CDR1 SNHLY, CDR2 FYNNEI. The CDR3 is 16 amino acids. V gave up 6 bases and J gave up 8 bases; unmatched junction bases: 14. In DNA form, the CDR3 reads TGTGCCAGCAGAGGGGTGGCGGACAGGGGTGAGGATGAGCAGTTCTTC. Translating it yields CASRGVADRGEDEQFF.

J is TRBJ2-1 and V is TRBV5-5, with 12 bases lining up with TRBD2. The CDR3 consists of 17 residues. V dropped 1 base and J dropped 6; count of bases not matched to a gene: 8. The germline gives CDR1 SGHKS, CDR2 YYEKEE (reference sequence). DNA of the CDR3: TGTGCCAGCAGCTTGCGACTAGCGGGGGCTTCTTTCAATGAGCAGTTCTTC. It yields the protein CASSLRLAGASFNEQFF.

Here the CDR3 DNA reads TGTGCCAGCAGCTTGAGGCCAGGTTTATACGAGCAGTACTTC. It specifies CASSLRPGLYEQYF. The gene calls are TRBV5-8 and TRBJ2-7, with no clear D. Germline CDR1 reads SGHTS; CDR2 reads YDEGEE. The CDR3 contains 14 residues. V lost 1 base and J 4 bases, leaving 12 bases between the germline ends.

The chain carries TRBV5-6 and TRBJ1-4; D unclear. The CDR3 is 13 residues long. CDR1 and CDR2 from the germline V gene are SGHDT and YYEEEE. V gave up 2 bases and J gave up 8 bases, with 10 bases separating them. CDR3 sequence: CASSLGSEEKLFF. In nucleotides, the CDR3 is TGTGCCAGCAGCTTAGGCAGCGAGGAAAAACTGTTTTTT.

The gene calls are TRBV27 and TRBJ1-4; D ambiguous. Germline V gene lookup returns CDR1 MNHEY and CDR2 SMNVEV (reference sequence). The length of the CDR3 is 14 residues. V was cut by 0 bases and J by 4 bases, with 6 bases left in between. CDR3 sequence reads: CASSLSPSNEKLFF. The CDR3 DNA is TGTGCCAGCAGTTTATCTCCCAGTAATGAAAAACTGTTTTTT.

V usage is TRBV19 and J usage is TRBJ2-1; 10 bases are a match to TRBD1. J gave up 7 bases and V 4 bases, and 1 base lay outside the gene matches. CDR1 and CDR2 (germline): LNHDA, SQIVND (reference sequence). The CDR3 sequence is 13 residues long. CDR3 DNA sequence: TGTGCCAGTAGTACGGGACAGGGGAATGAGCAGTTCTTC. This codes for CASSTGQGNEQFF.

V usage is TRBV6-5 and J usage is TRBJ2-7, with D maybe TRBD1 (5 bases). Germline values: CDR1 MNHEY, CDR2 SVGAGI. The V end lost 5 bases, the J end lost 2 bases, and 10 bases lay between the germline ends. The CDR3 loop spans 13 amino acids. The CDR3 is CASSPTDTYEQYV. DNA for the CDR3: TGTGCCAGCAGTCCGACGGACACCTACGAGCAGTACGTC.

This chain links TRBV5-1 with TRBJ2-3, with unresolved D. Germline V lookup: CDR1 SGHRS, CDR2 YFSETQ. The germline V and J ends were trimmed by 1 base and 2 bases, with 8 bases remaining between them. The CDR3 sequence is 14 residues long. The CDR3 DNA reads TGCGCCAGCAGCTTGTACACATCCACAGATACGCAGTATTTT. As protein: CASSLYTSTDTQYF.

This chain connects TRBV4-3 to TRBJ1-5; D possibly corresponds to TRBD1 (5 bases). This CDR3 is 16 amino acids long. Germline V CDR1 and CDR2: LGHNA, YSLEER. V was pared by 0 bases and J by 2 bases, with 11 bases between. This CDR3 reads CASSQEWGQGNQPQHF. In DNA form, the CDR3 reads TGCGCCAGCAGCCAAGAATGGGGCCAGGGCAATCAGCCCCAGCATTTT.

The chain has TRBV18 and TRBJ2-1, with 9 bases aligning to TRBD1. Germline V gene data show CDR1 as KGHSH and CDR2 as LQKENI. Trimming removed 3 bases from V and 4 bases from J; junction bases left unmatched: 4. The CDR3 is 15 amino acids. CDR3 sequence reads: CASSPGTGQYNEQFF. The CDR3 DNA reads as TGTGCCAGCTCACCCGGGACAGGGCAATACAATGAGCAGTTCTTC.

This clone was counted a single time. V usage is TRBV6-2 or TRBV6-3 and J usage is TRBJ2-1; D is unclear. Germline-derived CDR1 and CDR2 are MNHEY and SVGEGT. The CDR3 contains 14 residues. Trimming cost V 5 bases and J 3 bases, with 11 bases left between them. CDR3 in amino acids: CASSTTLDYNEQFF. In DNA form, the CDR3 reads TGTGCCAGCAGTACTACATTGGACTACAATGAGCAGTTCTTC.

In its sample, this clone was seen a few times. The chain recombines TRBV10-1 with TRBJ2-1, with a weak D call TRBD1 (5 bases). Trimming stripped 0 bases from V and 2 bases from J, with 11 bases between. This CDR3 has 16 residues. Per germline, CDR1 WNHNN and CDR2 SYGVQD (reference sequence). CDR3 sequence: CASSESRAGTYNEQFF. CDR3 DNA sequence: TGCGCCAGCAGTGAGTCAAGGGCAGGGACCTACAATGAGCAGTTCTTC.

V usage is TRBV2 and J usage is TRBJ2-4, with TRBD2 matching over 8 bases. V dropped 1 base and J dropped 6; count of bases not matched to a gene: 2. Germline V gives CDR1 SNHLY, CDR2 FYNNEI. This CDR3 has 14 amino acids. CDR3 residues: CASSEGAGGNIQYF. The CDR3 region has the DNA TGTGCCAGCAGTGAAGGGGCGGGGGGAAACATTCAGTACTTC.

The chain recombines TRBV29-1 with TRBJ1-2; 9 nucleotides align to TRBD1. Germline loops: CDR1 SQVTM, CDR2 ANQGSEA. This CDR3 has 12 residues. After removal of 7 bases from V and 2 bases from J, the junction contained 2 bases not matched to a gene. CDR3 nucleotides: TGCAGCGCCGGGACAGGGAACTATGGCTACACCTTC. Protein: CSAGTGNYGYTF.

This chain joins TRBV9 and TRBJ2-2, with 9 nucleotides matching TRBD2. CDR1 and CDR2 (germline): SGDLS, YYNGEE. This CDR3 has 17 amino acids. After removal of 0 bases from V and 7 bases from J, the junction contained 10 bases not matched to a gene. This CDR3 is CASSVGGSGGLLGELFF. The CDR3 DNA sequence: TGTGCCAGCAGCGTAGGAGGTAGCGGGGGCCTACTCGGGGAGCTGTTTTTT. Full variable domain (remainder filled in from reference TRBV9 and TRBJ2-2): DSGVTQTPKHLITATGQRVTLRCSPRSGDLSVYWYQQSLDQGLQFLIQYYNGEERAKGNILERFSAQQFPDLHSELNLSSLELGDSALYFCASSVGGSGGLLGELFFGEGSRLTVL.

The genes are TRBV2 and TRBJ1-2, with a weak D call TRBD1 (6 bases). Deletions cut 1 base from V and 4 bases from J, with 13 bases between. The CDR3 sequence is 15 residues long. Germline V gene sequence: CDR1 SNHLY, CDR2 FYNNEI. The CDR3 region has the DNA TGTGCCAGCAGTGAAGGGCCGGGGGGCGGCTATGGCTACACCTTC. Translated: CASSEGPGGGYGYTF.

This chain links TRBV7-9 with TRBJ1-2, with 7 bases identical to TRBD1. The J segment lost 2 bases and the V segment lost 3 bases, leaving 3 bases of the junction unmatched. The germline CDR1 and CDR2 sequences are SEHNR and FQNEAQ (reference sequence). The CDR3 runs to 14 residues. CDR3 DNA: TGTGCCAGCAGCTTGGGGACAGAAAACTATGGCTACACCTTC. This codes for CASSLGTENYGYTF.